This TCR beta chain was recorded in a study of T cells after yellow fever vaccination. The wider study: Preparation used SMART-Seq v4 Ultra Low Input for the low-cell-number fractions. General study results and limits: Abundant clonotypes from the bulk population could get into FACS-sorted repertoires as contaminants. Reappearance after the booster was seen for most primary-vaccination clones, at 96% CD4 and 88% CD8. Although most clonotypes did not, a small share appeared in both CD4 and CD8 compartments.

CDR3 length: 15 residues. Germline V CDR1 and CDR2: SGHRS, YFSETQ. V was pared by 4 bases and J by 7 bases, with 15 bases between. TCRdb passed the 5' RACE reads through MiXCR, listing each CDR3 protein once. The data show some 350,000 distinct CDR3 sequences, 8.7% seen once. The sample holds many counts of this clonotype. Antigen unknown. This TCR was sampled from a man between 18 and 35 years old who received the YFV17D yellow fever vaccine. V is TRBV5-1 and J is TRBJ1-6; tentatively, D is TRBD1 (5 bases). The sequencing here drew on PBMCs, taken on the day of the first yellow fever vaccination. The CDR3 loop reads CASSPGWDGNSPLHF. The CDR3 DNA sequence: TGCGCCAGCAGCCCCGGCTGGGACGGAAATTCACCCCTCCACTTT.